Listed below are T cell receptor beta chains from one sample, sequenced in a study of blood T cell repertoires in COVID-19. Clones were sequenced by immunoSEQ multiplex PCR, and TCRdb holds only the in-frame ones, with some missing. Found here are about 190,000 clones, approximately 79% of them singletons; the top ten hold 9.5% to 15%. Material for sequencing was peripheral blood. These TCRs come from a woman aged 50 to 60 with acute or convalescent COVID-19. The CDR3 runs from the conserved cysteine through the conserved F or W. The D gene is left open where the match is weak. Expanded clones are given a class, and other clones once, few, many or no size at all.

TRBV9	TRBJ1-2	-	-	CASSEDRPGGYGYTF	TGTGCCAGCAGCGAAGACAGGCCGGGGGGCTATGGCTACACCTTC
TRBV9	TRBJ2-3	TRBD2	-	CASSVVGGNTQYF	TGTGCCAGCAGCGTAGTGGGGGGGAATACGCAGTATTTT
TRBV3-1/TRBV3-2	TRBJ1-4	-	-	CASSLRTAHEKLFF	TGTGCCAGCAGCCTCCGGACAGCTCATGAAAAACTGTTTTTT
TRBV18	TRBJ2-3	-	-	CASSPPAAGTDTQYF	TGTGCCAGCTCACCCCCCGCGGCGGGCACAGATACGCAGTATTTT
TRBV4-1	TRBJ2-1	TRBD2	-	CASSHGGLAGDLNEQFF	TGCGCCAGCAGCCATGGGGGGCTAGCGGGAGATCTTAATGAGCAGTTCTTC
TRBV29-1	TRBJ1-5	-	-	CSAMIGEGQPQHF	TGCAGCGCTATGATCGGAGAGGGTCAGCCCCAGCATTTT
TRBV5-1	TRBJ2-7	-	-	CASSRGTAGYSYEQYF	TGCGCCAGCAGCCGCGGCACGGCGGGGTACTCCTACGAGCAGTACTTC
TRBV6-5	TRBJ1-2	TRBD1	-	CASTKDRVTPGYTF	TGTGCCAGCACAAAGGACAGGGTCACACCTGGCTACACCTTC
TRBV7-2	TRBJ1-1	-	once	CASSFGMNTEAFF	TGTGCCAGCAGCTTCGGGATGAACACTGAAGCTTTCTTT
TRBV28	TRBJ2-2	TRBD1	-	CASRSGTGIRTGELFF	TGTGCCAGCAGATCCGGGACAGGGATCCGGACCGGGGAGCTGTTTTTT
TRBV5-5	TRBJ1-2	-	-	CASSLDSLRGYTF	TGTGCCAGCAGTTTGGACAGTTTGAGAGGCTACACCTTC
TRBV19	TRBJ1-4	-	-	CASSTQRGNEKLFF	TGTGCCAGTAGTACCCAGCGTGGTAATGAAAAACTGTTTTTT
TRBV12-3/TRBV12-4	TRBJ1-6	-	-	CASRLTNSPLHF	TGTGCCAGCAGATTGACAAATTCACCCCTCCACTTT
TRBV5-1	TRBJ2-3	TRBD2	-	CASSLETGTSGITGTQYF	TGCGCCAGCAGCCTAGAGACCGGGACTAGCGGGATAACGGGTACGCAGTATTTT
TRBV5-5	TRBJ2-7	TRBD2	-	CASSIRLAGGTYEQYF	TGTGCCAGCAGCATAAGACTAGCGGGGGGTACCTACGAGCAGTACTTC
TRBV27	TRBJ2-1	-	-	CASSFRLAVSYNEQFF	TGTGCCAGCAGTTTCCGCTTAGCGGTCTCCTACAATGAGCAGTTCTTC
TRBV7-2	TRBJ1-2	-	-	CASSFDAGAYGYTF	TGTGCCAGCAGCTTTGACGCGGGGGCCTATGGCTACACCTTC
TRBV9	TRBJ1-6	-	-	CASSKSGTANSPLHF	TGTGCCAGCAGCAAGTCCGGGACTGCAAATTCACCCCTCCACTTT
TRBV6-1	TRBJ2-1	TRBD1	-	CASSVAPAGGWDEQFF	TGTGCCAGCAGTGTTGCCCCCGCAGGGGGCTGGGATGAGCAGTTCTTC
TRBV6-5	TRBJ1-6	TRBD1	-	CASAIRGPVSPLHF	TGTGCCAGCGCCATCAGGGGGCCCGTTTCACCCCTCCACTTT
TRBV6-1	TRBJ1-2	-	-	CASSEGVGVNYGYTF	TGTGCCAGCAGTGAAGGAGTGGGAGTCAACTATGGCTACACCTTC
TRBV12-5	TRBJ2-1	TRBD2	-	CASGLGTSGGNEQFF	TGTGCTAGTGGTCTCGGGACTAGCGGGGGGAATGAGCAGTTCTTC
TRBV7-2	TRBJ2-7	TRBD2	-	CASSLGSGGSYEQYF	TGTGCCAGCAGCTTAGGTAGCGGGGGCTCCTACGAGCAGTACTTC
TRBV25-1	TRBJ1-4	-	few	CASSPAGADEKLFF	TGTGCCAGCAGTCCCGCAGGGGCTGATGAAAAACTGTTTTTT
TRBV27	TRBJ2-1	TRBD2	-	CASSPRTSVYNEQFF	TGTGCCAGCAGTCCCCGGACTAGTGTCTACAATGAGCAGTTCTTC
TRBV20-1	TRBJ1-2	-	-	CSAQQGFGYTF	TGCAGTGCTCAGCAGGGGTTTGGCTACACCTTC
TRBV24-1	TRBJ1-2	TRBD1	-	CATSDPGTGEYGYTF	TGTGCCACCAGTGACCCCGGGACAGGGGAGTATGGCTACACCTTC
TRBV9	TRBJ1-3	-	few	CASSVSDSSGNTIYF	TGTGCCAGCAGCGTATCAGACAGCTCTGGAAACACCATATATTTT
TRBV6-5	TRBJ1-5	TRBD1	-	CASKGQVSSQPQHF	TGTGCCAGCAAAGGACAGGTCTCGAGTCAGCCCCAGCATTTT
TRBV7-8	TRBJ2-1	-	-	CASSLDFEQFF	TGTGCCAGCAGCTTGGACTTTGAGCAGTTCTTC
TRBV15	TRBJ1-6	-	-	CATSRDRRGDSPLHF	TGTGCCACCAGCAGAGATCGACGGGGTGATTCACCCCTCCACTTT
TRBV11-3	TRBJ2-1	TRBD2	few	CASSPRSRTSGDNEQFF	TGTGCCAGCAGCCCTAGATCCCGGACTAGCGGGGACAATGAGCAGTTCTTC
TRBV9	TRBJ2-3	TRBD1	-	CASSVGTGGADTQYF	TGTGCCAGCAGCGTTGGGACAGGGGGGGCAGATACGCAGTATTTT
TRBV12-5	TRBJ2-1	-	few	CASGLGHINDEQFF	TGTGCTAGTGGTTTGGGGCACATTAACGATGAGCAGTTCTTC
TRBV7-8	TRBJ2-7	TRBD1	-	CASSSLTGNEQYF	TGTGCCAGCAGCTCATTGACAGGGAACGAGCAGTACTTC
TRBV6-5	TRBJ1-5	TRBD1	-	CASRDRGSNQPQHF	TGTGCCAGCCGGGACAGGGGAAGCAATCAGCCCCAGCATTTT
TRBV20-1	TRBJ1-2	TRBD1	-	CGTGAVYGYTF	TGTGGGACAGGGGCGGTCTATGGCTACACCTTC
TRBV7-2	TRBJ2-7	TRBD2	-	CASSFSGGGNEQYF	TGTGCCAGCAGCTTTAGCGGGGGAGGAAACGAGCAGTACTTC
TRBV19	TRBJ1-1	-	-	CASSNPGGPDTEAFF	TGTGCCAGTAGTAATCCGGGGGGGCCAGACACTGAAGCTTTCTTT
TRBV3-1/TRBV3-2	TRBJ1-1	-	-	CASSHKTGRRAFF	TGTGCCAGCAGCCACAAAACGGGTAGGAGAGCTTTCTTT
TRBV11-3	TRBJ2-1	-	-	CASSLSGESYNEQFF	TGTGCCAGCAGCCTCTCCGGAGAATCCTACAATGAGCAGTTCTTC
TRBV2	TRBJ1-2	TRBD1	-	CASSAVTGEGYGYTF	TGTGCCAGCAGTGCGGTGACAGGGGAGGGCTATGGCTACACCTTC
TRBV7-2	TRBJ2-2	TRBD2	-	CASSRDWGGTGELFF	TGTGCCAGCAGCCGGGACTGGGGGGGGACCGGGGAGCTGTTTTTT
TRBV7-2	TRBJ2-3	TRBD1	-	CASSLGQGSDTQYF	TGTGCCAGCAGCTTAGGACAGGGATCAGATACGCAGTATTTT
TRBV28	TRBJ2-7	-	-	CASTAPGQTSYEQYF	TGTGCCAGCACCGCACCCGGACAAACTTCCTACGAGCAGTACTTC
TRBV9	TRBJ2-2	-	few	CASSVTPGSGELFF	TGTGCCAGCAGCGTAACCCCAGGGTCCGGGGAGCTGTTTTTT
TRBV27	TRBJ2-7	TRBD2	-	CASSPPGLGSYEQYF	TGTGCCAGCAGTCCCCCGGGACTAGGATCTTACGAGCAGTACTTC
TRBV5-1	TRBJ1-1	TRBD1	-	CASSTQTGRATEAFF	TGCGCCAGCAGCACCCAGACAGGGCGCGCCACTGAAGCTTTCTTT
TRBV11-2	TRBJ1-3	-	-	CASSHQPGVGNTIYF	TGTGCCAGCAGTCATCAGCCAGGGGTAGGAAACACCATATATTTT
TRBV5-4	TRBJ2-7	-	-	CASSLGQRTYEQYF	TGTGCCAGCAGCTTGGGACAGCGAACCTACGAGCAGTACTTC
TRBV25-1	TRBJ1-1	-	once	CASSEWGGGLAEAFF	TGTGCCAGCAGTGAATGGGGAGGCGGATTGGCTGAAGCTTTCTTT
TRBV27	TRBJ2-1	TRBD2	-	CASSLYSRNRGQRGGAYNEQFF	TGTGCCAGCAGTTTATACTCTCGTAACAGGGGCCAGCGGGGGGGCGCCTACAATGAGCAGTTCTTC
TRBV29-1	TRBJ1-2	-	-	CSVDWQVGGYTF	TGCAGCGTTGACTGGCAGGTCGGTGGCTACACCTTC
TRBV6-6	TRBJ1-1	-	once	CASSLEGVSNTEAFF	TGTGCCAGCAGTCTCGAGGGGGTTTCGAACACTGAAGCTTTCTTT
TRBV18	TRBJ2-5	-	-	CASSPQGREETQYF	TGTGCCAGCTCACCACAGGGTAGGGAGGAGACCCAGTACTTC
TRBV7-8	TRBJ2-7	TRBD1	once	CASSLRGQGRYEQYF	TGTGCCAGCAGCTTACGGGGACAGGGGCGGTACGAGCAGTACTTC
TRBV15	TRBJ2-1	TRBD2	-	CATSRGILADDVGSYNEQFF	TGTGCCACCAGCAGAGGTATACTAGCGGATGATGTGGGATCCTACAATGAGCAGTTCTTC
TRBV2	TRBJ1-5	TRBD1	-	CASSQGVGNQPQHF	TGTGCCAGCAGCCAGGGGGTTGGCAATCAGCCCCAGCATTTT
TRBV4-2	TRBJ2-3	TRBD2	-	CASSLTSGGSTDTQYF	TGTGCCAGCAGCCTGACTAGCGGGGGCAGCACAGATACGCAGTATTTT
TRBV5-6	TRBJ2-1	TRBD2	once	CASSPGLAGGHYNEQFF	TGTGCCAGCAGCCCCGGACTAGCGGGGGGGCACTACAATGAGCAGTTCTTC